The following is a TCR beta chain sequence with its context. Its antigen is still unknown. The data are from a study of CXCR3-negative and CXCR3-positive naive CD8 T cells (dated by TCRdb to about 2019). A note on the overall study: In total, 130 million to 150 million TRB reads were obtained, or roughly 1.5 +/- 0.3 million reads per library. The TRBV-TRBJ cluster analysis covered naive subsets from 5 donors and memory cells from 3 donors. Data from around ten donors, pooled across two independent experiments, went into the diversity and physicochemical repertoire analyses. Study-wide findings and limitations: CXCR3 expression partially decreased after cryopreservation, so most assays used freshly isolated PBMCs. Repertoire diversity was comparably high in both naive subsets but much lower in memory CD8+ T cells. Similar TRBV-TRBJ usage was shown by naive CXCR3-negative and CXCR3-positive cells from the same donor, whereas distinct patterns were shown by memory cells. Because surface CD5, which is linked to self-reactivity in mice, was comparable between the naive subsets, TCR interaction strength was also inferred from the physicochemical properties of TRB CDR3s.

Sequencer: NextSeq 550. The Human TCR Profiling Kit (MiLaboratory) was used to prepare UMI-labeled 5' RACE TRB cDNA libraries. The full amount of extracted RNA was used for cDNA synthesis, and the full amount of resulting cDNA was used for PCR amplification. Libraries were prepared in parallel with an identical number of PCR cycles. The authors processed their data as follows. With a minimum of two reads required per UMI, MIGEC and MiXCR pulled out about 50,000 +/- 9,200 unique UMI-labeled TRB cDNA molecules from each library. On average, approximately 40,000 +/- 10,000 functional in-frame TRB CDR3 nucleotide clonotypes lacking stop codons were found per library. After downsampling to 5000 UMI-labeled TRB molecules per sample, diversity metrics, including normalized Shannon-Wiener and Chao1, were computed in VDJtools. VDJtools computed clonotype-size-weighted physicochemical properties of the central five CDR3 residues: interaction energy, strength, volume and Kidera factor 4. After reprocessing by TCRdb, each CDR3 protein sequence is one entry, and no DNA is given. These V and J calls originate from TCRdb's pipeline instead of the authors' own analysis. In this sample's table one finds about 43,000 distinct CDR3 sequences. The ten largest account for roughly 14% of the sample.

For every CD8+ T cell subset, approximately 330,000 cells were flow-sorted straight into RLT lysis buffer, and each subset was sorted in triplicate. Peripheral blood mononuclear cells were isolated from buffy coats by standard density gradient centrifugation. Total RNA was extracted from sorted cells with an RNeasy Mini Kit. The CDR3 covers 17 residues, taking in both the cysteine and the phenylalanine. The protein alone is recorded here. According to the germline V gene, CDR1 reads MDHEN and CDR2 reads SYDVKM. Sequencing input: memory CD8+ T cells from blood. The cell subset or site label, as the study defines it: conventional CD8+ memory T cells (TMEM), sorted as controls. The TCR was taken from a human donor in good health. Some clones in this sample may be carry-over from other donors' samples. Here the chain combines TRBV28 and TRBJ2-3; checking the TCRdb D call of TRBD2 is not possible without DNA. CDR3 region: CASSPLVSGYRTDTQYF.